These 8 T cell receptor beta chains were sequenced from one sample in a study of monozygotic twins with inflammatory bowel disease. TCRdb processed the 5' RACE reads again and assigns one entry to each CDR3 protein, with no DNA. The sample includes 400,000 to 500,000 distinct CDR3 sequences. Source material: blood. These receptors were taken from a human donor with ulcerative colitis or Crohn's disease, or a healthy co-twin of an affected twin (not recorded which).

The genes are TRBV7-3 and TRBJ2-1; the D call from TCRdb, TRBD2, cannot be confirmed without DNA. The CDR3 length is 15 residues. CDR1 is SGHTA, CDR2 FQGTGA, per germline. CDR3 region: CASSPADSSYNEQFF.

This rearrangement joins TRBV28 to TRBJ1-3; there is no DNA to check the TCRdb D call of TRBD1. CDR1 is MDHEN and CDR2 is SYDVKM in the germline V gene. This CDR3 has 15 amino acids. The CDR3 is CASSPGQPSGNTIYF. Using reference TRBV28 and TRBJ1-3 for the parts outside the CDR3, the full variable domain is DVKVTQSSRYLVKRTGEKVFLECVQDMDHENMFWYRQDPGLGLRLIYFSYDVKMKEKGDIPEGYSVSREKKERFSLILESASTNQTSMYLCASSPGQPSGNTIYFGEGSWLTVV.

The chain is built from TRBV4-3 and TRBJ1-1. Per the germline V gene, CDR1 is LGHNA and CDR2 is YSLEER. The CDR3 sequence is 13 residues long. The CDR3: CASSQGRTTGAFF.

This chain connects TRBV20-1 to TRBJ1-4. This CDR3 is built from 18 residues. The germline V gene has CDR1 DFQATT and CDR2 SNEGSKA (reference sequence). The CDR3 loop reads CSARERIGRWTYNEKLFF.

Here the CDR3 reads CASSTSTGGDTEAFF. V is TRBV5-1 and J is TRBJ1-1; no DNA is available, so the TRBD1 call from TCRdb remains unchecked. The CDR3 runs to 15 residues. Germline CDR1 reads SGHRS; CDR2 reads YFSETQ.

The rearrangement joins TRBV6-2 or TRBV6-3 to TRBJ2-7; lacking DNA, the TRBD1 call made by TCRdb goes unchecked. There are 12 residues in the CDR3. Per germline, CDR1 MNHEY and CDR2 SVGEGT. This CDR3 reads CASSLTEYEQYF.

V usage is TRBV4-3 and J usage is TRBJ2-5. The CDR3 consists of 13 residues. Germline loops: CDR1 LGHNA, CDR2 YSLEER. This chain's CDR3 is CASSPNAMETQYF.

The chain links TRBV7-9 to TRBJ2-5; TCRdb designates TRBD1, a call that cannot be tested without DNA. Germline-derived CDR1 and CDR2 are SEHNR and FQNEAQ (reference sequence). The CDR3 consists of 16 residues. The CDR3 sequence: CASSLGGGGTEETQYF. Variable domain in full (rest from reference TRBV7-9 and TRBJ2-5): DTGVSQNPRHKITKRGQNVTFRCDPISEHNRLYWYRQTLGQGPEFLTYFQNEAQLEKSRLLSDRFSAERPKGSFSTLEIQRTEQGDSAMYLCASSLGGGGTEETQYFGPGTRLLVL.